These 15 T cell receptor beta chains were all obtained from the same sample, sequenced in a study of cytomegalovirus exposure and HLA in healthy donors. The PCR contained 60 Vbeta and 13 Jbeta primers. Produced via immunoSEQ multiplex PCR; TCRdb's table is partial and in-frame only. This sample yields 250,000 to 350,000 clones, of which roughly 80% are seen a single time; 0.3% belongs to the top ten. The sequencing input was PBMCs. All receptors derive from a girl aged 2-15 years in good health and CMV-seronegative.

This clone was observed once. The chain employs TRBV5-1 and TRBJ1-1; D not certain. Trimming cost V 4 bases and J 11 bases, with 18 bases left between them. The length of the CDR3 is 13 residues. Germline values: CDR1 SGHRS, CDR2 YFSETQ. This CDR3 is CASSTTKAADAFF. CDR3 DNA sequence: TGCGCCAGCAGCACGACAAAAGCAGCAGACGCTTTCTTT.

The chain is built from TRBV2 and TRBJ2-1; D perhaps matches TRBD2 (5 bases). Germline V gene data show CDR1 as SNHLY and CDR2 as FYNNEI. V lost 6 bases, J lost 12 bases, and 18 bases lay in between. The CDR3 is made up of 13 amino acids. The CDR3 sequence: CASSVDSSRRQFF. The CDR3 DNA reads as TGTGCCAGCAGCGTAGATTCTAGCCGAAGGCAGTTCTTC.

This clone has a handful of counts. This chain connects TRBV5-1 to TRBJ1-4; D unclear. Germline lookup yields CDR1 SGHRS and CDR2 YFSETQ. The CDR3 is 13 amino acids. V lost 4 bases, J lost 4 bases, and 8 bases lay in between. CDR3 amino acids: CASSAQVNEKLFF. CDR3 DNA: TGCGCCAGCAGCGCTCAGGTTAATGAAAAACTGTTTTTT.

The V gene is TRBV4-1, the J gene TRBJ2-3, with TRBD1 matching over 7 bases. Germline V gives CDR1 MGHRA, CDR2 YSYEKL. J lost 1 base, V lost 2 bases, and 0 bases had no gene match. This CDR3 has 14 amino acids. The CDR3 region is CASSQQGGTDTQYF. The CDR3 nucleotides are TGCGCCAGCAGCCAACAGGGGGGCACAGATACGCAGTATTTT.

This rearrangement joins TRBV14 to TRBJ2-3; D is possibly TRBD1 (5 bases). Trimming shortened V by 5 bases and J by 4 bases, and 25 bases separated the two germline ends. The CDR3 consists of 18 residues. The germline gives CDR1 SGHDN, CDR2 FVKESK. As DNA, the CDR3 is TGTGCCAGCAGCAGCCGGCGAACCGACAGTCTTGGGCCAGATACGCAGTATTTT. This codes for CASSSRRTDSLGPDTQYF.

The chain recombines TRBV7-3 with TRBJ2-1; 7 bases are shared with TRBD1. CDR3 length: 14 residues. V shed 4 bases and J 9 bases; nucleotides not matched to a gene: 9. Germline CDR1 SGHTA, CDR2 FQGTGA. As DNA, the CDR3 is TGTGCCAGCAGCTCTCGACAGGGTCGGGGTGAGCAGTTCTTC. The encoded protein is CASSSRQGRGEQFF.

The V gene is TRBV27, the J gene TRBJ2-7, with unresolved D. Germline V lookup: CDR1 MNHEY, CDR2 SMNVEV (reference sequence). Between the trimmed V and J ends, which lost 0 bases and 0 bases, there was a span of 6 bases. This CDR3 comprises 14 residues. CDR3 in amino acids: CASSLSLRSYEQYF. The CDR3, as DNA: TGTGCCAGCAGTTTATCGTTGCGCTCCTACGAGCAGTACTTC.

J is TRBJ2-3 and V is TRBV5-1; TRBD1 is a possible D gene (6 bases). Trimming pared 4 bases from V and 7 bases from J, leaving 19 bases between. Looked up from germline, CDR1 is SGHRS and CDR2 is YFSETQ. The CDR3 contains 15 residues. CDR3 protein: CASSPDPRGTNTQYF. The CDR3 DNA follows: TGCGCCAGCAGCCCCGACCCCAGGGGAACAAATACGCAGTATTTT.

The chain joins TRBV28 to TRBJ1-2, with 7 bases identical to TRBD1. Germline V gene lookup returns CDR1 MDHEN and CDR2 SYDVKM. The junction had 9 bases not matched to a gene; V was cut back by 8 bases and J by 3 bases. CDR3 length: 14 residues. The CDR3 coding sequence is TGTGCCAGCGAAGCCCGGGACAGATACTATGGCTACACCTTC. Its translation is CASEARDRYYGYTF.

This clone has only one observation. This chain uses TRBV30 with TRBJ1-1, with 11 bases aligning to TRBD1. Looked up from germline, CDR1 is GTSNPN and CDR2 is SVGIG (reference sequence). Losses at the gene ends were 5 bases for V and 4 bases for J; bases not matched to a gene: 3. The length of the CDR3 is 13 residues. The CDR3 is CAWLGTGGTEAFF. DNA for the CDR3: TGTGCCTGGTTAGGGACAGGGGGCACTGAAGCTTTCTTT. Based on the CDR3 plus reference TRBV30 and TRBJ1-1, the full variable domain is SQTIHQWPATLVQPVGSPLSLECTVEGTSNPNLYWYRQAAGRGLQLLFYSVGIGQISSEVPQNLSASRPQDRQFILSSKKLLLSDSGFYLCAWLGTGGTEAFFGQGTRLTVV.

The chain employs TRBV2 and TRBJ1-3, with D unclear. Per the germline V gene, CDR1 is SNHLY and CDR2 is FYNNEI. Deletions cut 8 bases from V and 7 bases from J, with 12 bases between. This CDR3 contains 12 residues. This CDR3 is CASSTAGNTIYF. CDR3 bases: TGTGCCAGCTCGACGGCAGGTAACACCATATATTTT.

The gene calls are TRBV19 and TRBJ2-7, with 8 bases aligning to TRBD1. Germline CDR1 and CDR2: LNHDA and SQIVND (reference sequence). This CDR3 spans 15 amino acids. The V segment lost 3 bases and the J segment 3 bases; nucleotides outside the gene matches: 7. CDR3 in amino acids: CASSIGDRRIYEQYF. The CDR3, as DNA: TGTGCCAGTAGTATCGGGGACAGGAGAATCTACGAGCAGTACTTC. The full variable domain, with the rest looked up from reference TRBV19 and TRBJ2-7, is DGGITQSPKYLFRKEGQNVTLSCEQNLNHDAMYWYRQDPGQGLRLIYYSQIVNDFQKGDIAEGYSVSREKKESFPLTVTSAQKNPTAFYLCASSIGDRRIYEQYFGPGTRLTVT.

This chain uses TRBV5-1 with TRBJ2-7; D may be TRBD1 (6 bases). The CDR3 consists of 15 residues. Germline assignment: CDR1 SGHRS and CDR2 YFSETQ. Trimming shortened V by 0 bases and J by 6 bases, and 16 bases separated the two germline ends. The CDR3 loop reads CASSLGKGGFGEQYF. The CDR3 nucleotides read TGCGCCAGCAGCTTGGGAAAAGGGGGATTCGGCGAGCAGTACTTC.

The rearrangement links TRBV6-5 to TRBJ1-5, with D tentatively TRBD1 (5 bases). CDR1 MNHEY and CDR2 SVGAGI come from the germline V gene. Trimming took off 0 bases at V and 1 base at J, with 7 bases between the two ends. The CDR3 has 15 residues. CDR3 DNA: TGTGCCAGCAGTTACTCTTACAGGAGCAATCAGCCCCAGCATTTT. Its protein product is CASSYSYRSNQPQHF.

The V gene is TRBV28, the J gene TRBJ1-2; 7 bases are shared with TRBD1. J gave up 3 bases and V 5 bases, and 6 bases lay outside the gene matches. CDR1 and CDR2 (germline): MDHEN, SYDVKM. CDR3 length: 14 amino acids. This CDR3 is CASSKGGPDYGYTF. DNA for the CDR3: TGTGCCAGCAGTAAAGGGGGCCCGGACTATGGCTACACCTTC.